Listed below are T cell receptor beta chains from one sample, sequenced in a study of blood T cells in healthy people across ages. One entry per CDR3 protein, called by TCRdb with MiXCR from the 5' RACE reads. The sample yields approximately 1,100,000 distinct CDR3 sequences, 35% to 50% seen once. Sequenced input: blood. All receptors derive from an older woman in good health. Both conserved end residues are part of each CDR3. The order of the fields is J gene, clone size, V gene, D gene, CDR3 protein, CDR3 DNA. The D gene is left open where the match is weak. The listing skips clone size in some rows; elsewhere it reads once, few, many or a size class.

J gene: TRBJ2-4; clone size: few; V gene: TRBV24-1; D gene: -; CDR3 protein: CATSDFGAQGDIQYF; CDR3 DNA: TGTGCCACCAGTGATTTCGGGGCCCAAGGAGACATTCAGTACTTC
J gene: TRBJ2-3; clone size: -; V gene: TRBV7-6; D gene: TRBD2; CDR3 protein: CASSITPGLYAQDTQYF; CDR3 DNA: TGTGCCAGCAGCATTACTCCGGGACTATACGCACAAGATACGCAGTATTTT
J gene: TRBJ2-5; clone size: -; V gene: TRBV6-2/TRBV6-3; D gene: TRBD2; CDR3 protein: CASSYSKSLAVNKRDPFPETQYF; CDR3 DNA: TGTGCCAGCAGTTACTCGAAATCTCTAGCGGTGAATAAAAGAGATCCCTTCCCAGAGACCCAGTACTTC
J gene: TRBJ2-1; clone size: -; V gene: TRBV7-2; D gene: -; CDR3 protein: CASSSGTVVYEQFF; CDR3 DNA: TGTGCCAGCAGCTCCGGGACGGTGGTTTATGAGCAGTTCTTC
J gene: TRBJ2-7; clone size: few; V gene: TRBV3-1; D gene: -; CDR3 protein: CASSQDGPGYEQYF; CDR3 DNA: TGTGCCAGCAGCCAAGACGGACCGGGCTACGAGCAGTACTTC
J gene: TRBJ2-4; clone size: few; V gene: TRBV20-1; D gene: -; CDR3 protein: CSARVADGKNIQYF; CDR3 DNA: TGCAGTGCTAGAGTCGCGGACGGCAAAAACATTCAGTACTTC
J gene: TRBJ2-7; clone size: many; V gene: TRBV20-1; D gene: TRBD1; CDR3 protein: CSAYPGTGGTEQYF; CDR3 DNA: TGCAGTGCGTACCCCGGGACAGGGGGTACCGAGCAGTACTTC
J gene: TRBJ1-2; clone size: -; V gene: TRBV5-1; D gene: TRBD1; CDR3 protein: CAGSRQGESYGYTF; CDR3 DNA: TGCGCCGGCAGCCGACAGGGGGAAAGCTATGGCTACACCTTC
J gene: TRBJ2-1; clone size: few; V gene: TRBV13; D gene: TRBD2; CDR3 protein: CASSGASGSSYNEQFF; CDR3 DNA: TGTGCCAGCAGCGGGGCTAGCGGGAGCTCCTACAATGAGCAGTTCTTC
J gene: TRBJ2-3; clone size: few; V gene: TRBV11-3; D gene: TRBD1; CDR3 protein: CASSLDRDRAADTQYF; CDR3 DNA: TGTGCCAGCAGCTTAGACCGAGACAGGGCGGCAGATACGCAGTATTTT
J gene: TRBJ2-1; clone size: -; V gene: TRBV14; D gene: -; CDR3 protein: CASSQHDKVINEQFF; CDR3 DNA: TGTGCCAGCAGCCAACACGACAAAGTTATCAATGAGCAGTTCTTC
J gene: TRBJ2-1; clone size: -; V gene: TRBV29-1; D gene: -; CDR3 protein: CSVEVPWTNGNNEQFF; CDR3 DNA: TGCAGCGTTGAAGTGCCGTGGACAAATGGGAACAATGAGCAGTTCTTC
J gene: TRBJ2-5; clone size: few; V gene: TRBV7-2; D gene: -; CDR3 protein: CASSLAPVVLAPGGETQYF; CDR3 DNA: TGTGCCAGCAGCTTAGCGCCAGTGGTGTTAGCACCAGGGGGGGAGACCCAGTACTTC
J gene: TRBJ1-2; clone size: few; V gene: TRBV9; D gene: TRBD1; CDR3 protein: CASSVGDRGSGYTF; CDR3 DNA: TGTGCCAGCAGCGTAGGGGACAGGGGGTCGGGCTACACCTTC
J gene: TRBJ2-1; clone size: -; V gene: TRBV20-1; D gene: TRBD2; CDR3 protein: CSAPRLPSGTSGNNEQFF; CDR3 DNA: TGCAGTGCCCCACGTCTTCCTTCAGGGACTAGCGGAAACAATGAGCAGTTCTTC
J gene: TRBJ2-4; clone size: few; V gene: TRBV11-3; D gene: -; CDR3 protein: CASSLQGGIQYF; CDR3 DNA: TGTGCCAGCAGCTTACAGGGTGGCATTCAGTACTTC
J gene: TRBJ2-7; clone size: few; V gene: TRBV27; D gene: -; CDR3 protein: CASSRVAGANIEQYF; CDR3 DNA: TGTGCCAGCAGCCGGGTGGCAGGAGCAAATATCGAGCAGTACTTC
J gene: TRBJ2-1; clone size: few; V gene: TRBV20-1; D gene: TRBD2; CDR3 protein: CSALGRAGAANEQFF; CDR3 DNA: TGCAGCGCACTCGGAAGAGCGGGAGCAGCAAATGAGCAGTTCTTC
J gene: TRBJ2-1; clone size: few; V gene: TRBV27; D gene: TRBD1; CDR3 protein: CASSLHSGTGQFF; CDR3 DNA: TGTGCCAGCAGTTTACACTCCGGGACAGGGCAGTTCTTC
J gene: TRBJ1-5; clone size: -; V gene: TRBV6-1; D gene: TRBD1; CDR3 protein: CASSGGTGAERPQHF; CDR3 DNA: TGTGCCAGTTCGGGAGGGACAGGGGCCGAAAGGCCCCAGCATTTT
J gene: TRBJ2-5; clone size: few; V gene: TRBV7-9; D gene: TRBD1; CDR3 protein: CASSYQDRVWETQYF; CDR3 DNA: TGTGCCAGCAGTTATCAGGACAGGGTGTGGGAGACCCAGTACTTC
J gene: TRBJ1-6; clone size: many; V gene: TRBV7-6; D gene: TRBD1; CDR3 protein: CASSLRPATGQTSYNSPLHF; CDR3 DNA: TGTGCCAGCAGCTTAAGACCAGCGACGGGACAGACCTCCTATAATTCACCCCTCCACTTT
J gene: TRBJ2-3; clone size: -; V gene: TRBV2; D gene: TRBD2; CDR3 protein: CASSGEAGGTDTQYF; CDR3 DNA: TGTGCCAGCAGTGGAGAGGCGGGAGGCACAGATACGCAGTATTTT
J gene: TRBJ2-5; clone size: -; V gene: TRBV27; D gene: TRBD2; CDR3 protein: CASSPRTSGSLETQYF; CDR3 DNA: TGTGCCAGCAGTCCAAGGACTAGCGGGAGTCTAGAGACCCAGTACTTC
J gene: TRBJ2-7; clone size: once; V gene: TRBV6-6; D gene: TRBD1; CDR3 protein: CASSSPGTGPYEQYF; CDR3 DNA: TGTGCCAGCAGTTCGCCCGGGACAGGACCCTACGAGCAGTACTTC
J gene: TRBJ2-5; clone size: once; V gene: TRBV14; D gene: -; CDR3 protein: CASSHTARFQETQYF; CDR3 DNA: TGTGCCAGCAGCCACACAGCACGGTTCCAAGAGACCCAGTACTTC
J gene: TRBJ2-5; clone size: -; V gene: TRBV3-1; D gene: -; CDR3 protein: CAGRRGGGAGNEQYF; CDR3 DNA: TGTGCCGGCAGGCGAGGGGGGGGAGCAGGTAATGAGCAGTACTTC
J gene: TRBJ2-1; clone size: -; V gene: TRBV2; D gene: -; CDR3 protein: CASSRVEQFF; CDR3 DNA: TGTGCCAGCAGTAGGGTGGAGCAGTTCTTC
J gene: TRBJ2-5; clone size: -; V gene: TRBV6-2/TRBV6-3; D gene: TRBD2; CDR3 protein: CASRKGLGETQYF; CDR3 DNA: TGTGCCAGCAGAAAGGGACTAGGGGAGACCCAGTACTTC
J gene: TRBJ2-2; clone size: few; V gene: TRBV7-8; D gene: TRBD1; CDR3 protein: CASSLGQGKGTGELFF; CDR3 DNA: TGTGCCAGCAGCCTTGGACAGGGGAAGGGCACCGGGGAGCTGTTTTTT
J gene: TRBJ1-2; clone size: -; V gene: TRBV27; D gene: TRBD1; CDR3 protein: CAGSLLTGGGYTF; CDR3 DNA: TGTGCCGGCAGTTTGCTGACAGGGGGAGGCTACACCTTC
J gene: TRBJ2-3; clone size: -; V gene: TRBV5-1; D gene: TRBD2; CDR3 protein: CASSLEGTSPSTDTQYF; CDR3 DNA: TGCGCCAGCAGCTTGGAGGGGACTAGCCCTAGCACAGATACGCAGTATTTT
J gene: TRBJ1-2; clone size: few; V gene: TRBV10-3; D gene: -; CDR3 protein: CAISEGVAGYTF; CDR3 DNA: TGTGCCATCAGTGAGGGGGTAGCCGGCTACACCTTC
J gene: TRBJ1-2; clone size: -; V gene: TRBV7-9; D gene: TRBD1; CDR3 protein: CASSLTDRVLHGYTF; CDR3 DNA: TGTGCCAGCAGCTTAACAGACAGGGTACTGCATGGCTACACCTTC
J gene: TRBJ2-6; clone size: once; V gene: TRBV29-1; D gene: -; CDR3 protein: CSVDPGTNVPTF; CDR3 DNA: TGCAGCGTTGATCCGGGAACCAACGTCCCGACTTTC
J gene: TRBJ1-1; clone size: -; V gene: TRBV20-1; D gene: -; CDR3 protein: CSASNSQVNTEAFF; CDR3 DNA: TGCAGTGCTAGTAACAGTCAGGTAAACACTGAAGCTTTCTTT
J gene: TRBJ2-1; clone size: -; V gene: TRBV12-3/TRBV12-4; D gene: -; CDR3 protein: CASSSGGPGEQFF; CDR3 DNA: TGTGCCAGCAGTTCCGGAGGGCCGGGTGAGCAGTTCTTC
J gene: TRBJ2-1; clone size: -; V gene: TRBV9; D gene: TRBD2; CDR3 protein: CASSPGGGRDYNEQFF; CDR3 DNA: TGTGCCAGCAGCCCGGGAGGCGGGAGGGACTACAATGAGCAGTTCTTC
J gene: TRBJ2-3; clone size: -; V gene: TRBV4-1; D gene: -; CDR3 protein: CASSQEGMRTDTQYF; CDR3 DNA: TGCGCCAGCAGCCAGGAGGGTATGCGCACAGATACGCAGTATTTT
J gene: TRBJ1-2; clone size: -; V gene: TRBV10-3; D gene: -; CDR3 protein: CAISDYGGANYGYTF; CDR3 DNA: TGTGCCATCAGTGACTACGGCGGCGCGAACTATGGCTACACCTTC
J gene: TRBJ2-7; clone size: -; V gene: TRBV4-1; D gene: -; CDR3 protein: CASSRGFELEQYF; CDR3 DNA: TGCGCCAGCAGCCGAGGATTCGAGCTCGAGCAGTACTTC
J gene: TRBJ2-7; clone size: few; V gene: TRBV7-2; D gene: -; CDR3 protein: CASSLAPQGYEQYF; CDR3 DNA: TGTGCCAGCAGCTTAGCCCCACAGGGCTACGAGCAGTACTTC
J gene: TRBJ1-6; clone size: -; V gene: TRBV20-1; D gene: -; CDR3 protein: CSALRGSGSPLHF; CDR3 DNA: TGCAGTGCTTTGAGGGGAAGTGGCTCACCCCTCCACTTT
J gene: TRBJ1-1; clone size: few; V gene: TRBV28; D gene: -; CDR3 protein: CASSPPRGPEAFF; CDR3 DNA: TGTGCCAGCAGCCCCCCGCGGGGGCCAGAAGCTTTCTTT
J gene: TRBJ2-5; clone size: many; V gene: TRBV10-3; D gene: -; CDR3 protein: CAISGIQGRMETQYF; CDR3 DNA: TGTGCCATCAGTGGAATACAGGGTCGGATGGAGACCCAGTACTTC
J gene: TRBJ2-1; clone size: -; V gene: TRBV7-6; D gene: -; CDR3 protein: CASSPPGYESYNEQFF; CDR3 DNA: TGTGCCAGCAGCCCCCCAGGGTACGAATCCTACAATGAGCAGTTCTTC
J gene: TRBJ1-5; clone size: -; V gene: TRBV20-1; D gene: -; CDR3 protein: CSARDFGNSNQPQHF; CDR3 DNA: TGCAGTGCTAGAGATTTCGGTAATAGCAATCAGCCCCAGCATTTT
J gene: TRBJ2-7; clone size: -; V gene: TRBV7-2; D gene: TRBD1; CDR3 protein: CASSNRQGAGHEQYF; CDR3 DNA: TGTGCCAGCAGCAACCGACAGGGGGCCGGTCACGAGCAGTACTTC
J gene: TRBJ2-1; clone size: -; V gene: TRBV4-2; D gene: TRBD2; CDR3 protein: CASSQAGLAGGYEQFF; CDR3 DNA: TGTGCCAGCAGCCAAGCTGGACTAGCGGGAGGTTATGAGCAGTTCTTC
J gene: TRBJ1-2; clone size: -; V gene: TRBV7-3; D gene: TRBD1; CDR3 protein: CASSPNPLRDRGFLDYGYTF; CDR3 DNA: TGTGCCAGCAGCCCCAATCCTCTCCGGGACAGGGGATTTTTAGACTATGGCTACACCTTC
J gene: TRBJ2-7; clone size: -; V gene: TRBV20-1; D gene: -; CDR3 protein: CSARRAGSYEQYF; CDR3 DNA: TGCAGTGCTAGAAGGGCAGGCTCCTACGAGCAGTACTTC